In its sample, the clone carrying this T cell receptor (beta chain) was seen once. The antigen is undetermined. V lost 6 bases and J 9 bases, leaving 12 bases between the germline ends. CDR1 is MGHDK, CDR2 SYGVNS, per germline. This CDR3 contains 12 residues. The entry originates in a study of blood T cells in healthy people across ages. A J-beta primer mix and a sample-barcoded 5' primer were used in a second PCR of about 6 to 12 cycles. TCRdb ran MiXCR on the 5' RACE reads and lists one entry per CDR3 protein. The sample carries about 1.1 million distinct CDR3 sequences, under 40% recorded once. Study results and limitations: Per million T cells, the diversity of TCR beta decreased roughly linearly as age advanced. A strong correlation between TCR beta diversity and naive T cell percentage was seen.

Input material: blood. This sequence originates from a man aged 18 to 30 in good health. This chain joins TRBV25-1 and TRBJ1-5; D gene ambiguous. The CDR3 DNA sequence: TGTGCCAGCAGGCATGTAGATGGGCCCCAGCATTTT. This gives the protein CASRHVDGPQHF. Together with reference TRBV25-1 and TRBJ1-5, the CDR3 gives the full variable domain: EADIYQTPRYLVIGTGKKITLECSQTMGHDKMYWYQQDPGMELHLIHYSYGVNSTEKGDLSSESTVSRIRTEHFPLTLESARPSHTSQYLCASRHVDGPQHFGDGTRLSIL.